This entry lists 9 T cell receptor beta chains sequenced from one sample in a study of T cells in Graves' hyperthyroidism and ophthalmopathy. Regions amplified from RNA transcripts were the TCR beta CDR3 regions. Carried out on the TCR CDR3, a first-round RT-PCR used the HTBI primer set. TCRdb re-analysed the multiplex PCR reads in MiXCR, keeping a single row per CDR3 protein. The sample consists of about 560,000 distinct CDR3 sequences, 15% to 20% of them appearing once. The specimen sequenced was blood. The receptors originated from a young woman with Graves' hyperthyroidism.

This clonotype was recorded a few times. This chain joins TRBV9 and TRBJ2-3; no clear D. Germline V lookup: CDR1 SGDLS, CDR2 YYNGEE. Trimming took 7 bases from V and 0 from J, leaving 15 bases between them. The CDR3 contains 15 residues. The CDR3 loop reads CASVRNPRSTDTQYF. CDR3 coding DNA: TGTGCCAGCGTTCGGAACCCGAGAAGCACAGATACGCAGTATTTT.

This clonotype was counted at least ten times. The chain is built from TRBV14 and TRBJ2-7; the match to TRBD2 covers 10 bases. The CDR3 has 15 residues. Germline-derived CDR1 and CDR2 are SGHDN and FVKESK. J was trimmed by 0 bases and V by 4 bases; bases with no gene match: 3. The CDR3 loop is CASSRSGRVSYEQYF. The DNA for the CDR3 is TGTGCCAGCAGCCGGAGCGGGAGGGTCTCCTACGAGCAGTACTTC.

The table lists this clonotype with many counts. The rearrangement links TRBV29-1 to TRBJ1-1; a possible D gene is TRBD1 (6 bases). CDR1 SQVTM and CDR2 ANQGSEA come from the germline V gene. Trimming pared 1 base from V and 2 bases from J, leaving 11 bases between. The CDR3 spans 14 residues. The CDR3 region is CSVEGGRGNTEAFF. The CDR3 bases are TGCAGCGTTGAAGGCGGCAGGGGTAACACTGAAGCTTTCTTT.

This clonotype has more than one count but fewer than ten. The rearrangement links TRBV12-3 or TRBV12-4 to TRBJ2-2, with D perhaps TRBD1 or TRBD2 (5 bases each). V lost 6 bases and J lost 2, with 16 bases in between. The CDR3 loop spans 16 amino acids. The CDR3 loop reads CASSPGPRINTGELFF. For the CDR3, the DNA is TGTGCCAGCAGCCCGGGACCGAGAATTAACACCGGGGAGCTGTTTTTT.

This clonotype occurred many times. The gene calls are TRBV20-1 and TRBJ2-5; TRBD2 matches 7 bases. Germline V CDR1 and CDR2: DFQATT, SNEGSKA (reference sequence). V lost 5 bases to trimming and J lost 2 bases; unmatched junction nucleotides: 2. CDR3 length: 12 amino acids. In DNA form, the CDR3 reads TGCAGTGCTCAAGCGGGACAAGAGACCCAGTACTTC. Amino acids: CSAQAGQETQYF.

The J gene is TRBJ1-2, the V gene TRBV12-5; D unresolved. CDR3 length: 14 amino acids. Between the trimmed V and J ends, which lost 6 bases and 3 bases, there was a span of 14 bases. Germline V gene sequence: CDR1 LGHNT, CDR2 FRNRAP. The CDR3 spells CASGPAGPYYGYTF. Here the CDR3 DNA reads TGTGCTAGTGGCCCTGCCGGCCCTTACTATGGCTACACCTTC.

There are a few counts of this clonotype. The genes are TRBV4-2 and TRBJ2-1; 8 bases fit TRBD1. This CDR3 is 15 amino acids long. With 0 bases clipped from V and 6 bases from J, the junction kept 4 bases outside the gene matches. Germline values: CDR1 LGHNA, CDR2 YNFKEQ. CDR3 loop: CASSQDLTGGNEQFF. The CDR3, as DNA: TGTGCCAGCAGCCAAGATCTCACAGGGGGCAATGAGCAGTTCTTC.

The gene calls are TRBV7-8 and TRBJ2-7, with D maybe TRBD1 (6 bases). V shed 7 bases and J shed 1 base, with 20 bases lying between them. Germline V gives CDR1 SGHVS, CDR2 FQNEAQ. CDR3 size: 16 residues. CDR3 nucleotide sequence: TGTGCCAGCACTCAAACCCTTGCCGGGACATCCTACGAGCAGTACTTC. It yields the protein CASTQTLAGTSYEQYF.

CDR3 loop: CASSFRGRYEQYF. CDR3 nucleotide sequence: TGTGCCAGCAGCTTTAGGGGCCGGTACGAGCAGTACTTC. This chain links TRBV7-2 with TRBJ2-7, with D possibly matching TRBD1 (5 bases). Germline V gene data show CDR1 as SGHTA and CDR2 as FQGNSA. Trimming took off 3 bases at V and 4 bases at J, with 10 bases between the two ends. This CDR3 has 13 residues.